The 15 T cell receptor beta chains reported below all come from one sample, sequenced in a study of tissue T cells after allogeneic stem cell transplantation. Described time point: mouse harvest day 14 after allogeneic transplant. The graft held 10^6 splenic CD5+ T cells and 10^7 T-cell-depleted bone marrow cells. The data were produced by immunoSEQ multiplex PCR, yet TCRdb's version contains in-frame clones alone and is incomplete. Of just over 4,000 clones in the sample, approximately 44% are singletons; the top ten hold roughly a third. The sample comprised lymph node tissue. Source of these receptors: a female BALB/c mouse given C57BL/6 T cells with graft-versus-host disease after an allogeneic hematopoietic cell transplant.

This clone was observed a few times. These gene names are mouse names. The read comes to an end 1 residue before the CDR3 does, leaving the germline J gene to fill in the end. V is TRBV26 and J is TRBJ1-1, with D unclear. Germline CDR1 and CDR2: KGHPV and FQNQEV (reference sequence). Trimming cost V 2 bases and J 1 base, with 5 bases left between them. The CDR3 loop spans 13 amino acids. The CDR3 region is CASSLNRNTEVFF. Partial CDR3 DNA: TGTGCCAGCAGTCTGAACAGAAACACAGAAGTCTTC. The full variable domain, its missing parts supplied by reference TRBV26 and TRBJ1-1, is NSKVIQTPRYLVKGQGQKAKMRCIPEKGHPVVFWYQQNKNNEFKFLINFQNQEVLQQIDMTEKRFSAECPSNSPCSLEIQSSEAGDSALYLCASSLNRNTEVFFGKGTRLTVV.

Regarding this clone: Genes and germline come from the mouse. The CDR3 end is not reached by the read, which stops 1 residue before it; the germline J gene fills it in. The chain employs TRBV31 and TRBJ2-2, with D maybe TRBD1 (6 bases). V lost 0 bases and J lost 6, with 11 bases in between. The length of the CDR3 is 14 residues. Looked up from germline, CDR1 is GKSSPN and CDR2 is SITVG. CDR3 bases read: TGTGCCTGGAGTCTATTCAGGGGACCCGGGCAGCTCTAC. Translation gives CAWSLFRGPGQLY. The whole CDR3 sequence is CAWSLFRGPGQLYF.

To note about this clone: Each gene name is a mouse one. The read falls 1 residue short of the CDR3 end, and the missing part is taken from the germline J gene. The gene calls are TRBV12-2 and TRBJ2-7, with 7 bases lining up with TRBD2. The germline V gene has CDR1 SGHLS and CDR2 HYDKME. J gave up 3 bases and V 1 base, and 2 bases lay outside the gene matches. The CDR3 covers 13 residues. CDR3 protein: CASSLTGDYEQYF. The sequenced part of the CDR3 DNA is TGTGCCAGCTCTCTAACTGGGGACTATGAACAGTAC. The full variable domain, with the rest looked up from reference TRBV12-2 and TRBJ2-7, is NSGVVQSPRYIIKGKGERSILKCIPISGHLSVAWYQQTQGQELKFFIQHYDKMERDKGNLPSRFSVQQFDDYHSEMNMSALELEDSAVYFCASSLTGDYEQYFGPGTRLTVL.

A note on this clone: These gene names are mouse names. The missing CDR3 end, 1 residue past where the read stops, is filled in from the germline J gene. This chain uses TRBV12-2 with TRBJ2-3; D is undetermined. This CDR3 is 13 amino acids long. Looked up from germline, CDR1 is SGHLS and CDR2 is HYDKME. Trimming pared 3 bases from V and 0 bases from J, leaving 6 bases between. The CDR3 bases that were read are TGTGCCAGCTCTAGAAGGAGTGCAGAAACGCTGTAT. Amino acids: CASSRRSAETLY. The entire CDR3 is CASSRRSAETLYF.

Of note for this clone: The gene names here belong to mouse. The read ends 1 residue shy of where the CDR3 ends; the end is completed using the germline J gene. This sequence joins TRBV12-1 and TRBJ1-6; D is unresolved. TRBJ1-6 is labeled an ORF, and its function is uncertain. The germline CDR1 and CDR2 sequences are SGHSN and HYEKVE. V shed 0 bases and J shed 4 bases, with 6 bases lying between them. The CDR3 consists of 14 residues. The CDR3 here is CASSLGTYNSPLYF. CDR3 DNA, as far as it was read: TGTGCCAGCTCTCTCGGCACATATAATTCGCCCCTCTAC.

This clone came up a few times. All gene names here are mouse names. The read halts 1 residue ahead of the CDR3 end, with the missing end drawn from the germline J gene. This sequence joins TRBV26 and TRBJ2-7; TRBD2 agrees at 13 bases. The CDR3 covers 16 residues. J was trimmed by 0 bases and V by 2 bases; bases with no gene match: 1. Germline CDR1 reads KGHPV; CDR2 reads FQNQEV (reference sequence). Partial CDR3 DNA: TGTGCCAGCAGTCTGGGACTGGGGGGGCGCTCCTATGAACAGTAC. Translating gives CASSLGLGGRSYEQY. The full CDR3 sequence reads CASSLGLGGRSYEQYF.

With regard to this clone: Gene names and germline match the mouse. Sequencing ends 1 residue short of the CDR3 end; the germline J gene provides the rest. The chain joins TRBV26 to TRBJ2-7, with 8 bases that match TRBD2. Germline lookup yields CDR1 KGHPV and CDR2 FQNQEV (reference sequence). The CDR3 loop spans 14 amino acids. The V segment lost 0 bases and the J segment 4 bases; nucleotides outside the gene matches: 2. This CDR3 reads CASSLSPGGYEQYF. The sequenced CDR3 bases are TGTGCCAGCAGTCTGTCTCCTGGGGGGTATGAACAGTAC. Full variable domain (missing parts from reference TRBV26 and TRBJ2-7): NSKVIQTPRYLVKGQGQKAKMRCIPEKGHPVVFWYQQNKNNEFKFLINFQNQEVLQQIDMTEKRFSAECPSNSPCSLEIQSSEAGDSALYLCASSLSPGGYEQYFGPGTRLTVL.

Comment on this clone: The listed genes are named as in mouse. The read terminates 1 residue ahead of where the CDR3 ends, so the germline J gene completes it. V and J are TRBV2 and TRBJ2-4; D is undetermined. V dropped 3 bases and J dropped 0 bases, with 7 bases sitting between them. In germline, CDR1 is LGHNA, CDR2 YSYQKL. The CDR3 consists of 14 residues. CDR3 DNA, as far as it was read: TGTGCCAGCAGCCAGTTGACTAGTCAAAACACCTTGTAC. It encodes CASSQLTSQNTLY. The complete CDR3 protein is CASSQLTSQNTLYF.

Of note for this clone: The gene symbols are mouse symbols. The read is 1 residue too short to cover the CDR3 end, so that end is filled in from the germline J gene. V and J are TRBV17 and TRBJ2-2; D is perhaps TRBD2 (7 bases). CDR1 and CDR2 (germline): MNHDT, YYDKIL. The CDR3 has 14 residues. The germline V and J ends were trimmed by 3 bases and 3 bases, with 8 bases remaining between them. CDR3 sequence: CASSRGGDTGQLYF. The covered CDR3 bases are TGTGCTAGCAGTAGGGGGGGCGACACCGGGCAGCTCTAC.

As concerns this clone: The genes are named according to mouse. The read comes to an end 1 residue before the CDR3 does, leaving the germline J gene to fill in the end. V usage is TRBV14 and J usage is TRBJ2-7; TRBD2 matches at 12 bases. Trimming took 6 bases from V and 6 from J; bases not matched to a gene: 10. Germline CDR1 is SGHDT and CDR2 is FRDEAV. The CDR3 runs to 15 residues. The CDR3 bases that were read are TGTGCCAGCACCGACTGGGGGGGCGCCGGATTTGAACAGTAC. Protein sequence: CASTDWGGAGFEQY. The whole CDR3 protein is CASTDWGGAGFEQYF.

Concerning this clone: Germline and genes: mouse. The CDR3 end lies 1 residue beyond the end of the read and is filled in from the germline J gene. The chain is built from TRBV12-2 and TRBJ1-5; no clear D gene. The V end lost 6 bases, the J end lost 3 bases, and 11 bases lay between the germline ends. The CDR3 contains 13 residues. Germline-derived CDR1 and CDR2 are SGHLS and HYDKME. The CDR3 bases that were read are TGTGCCAGCAGCTCAACAGTCAACCAGGCTCCGCTT. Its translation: CASSSTVNQAPL. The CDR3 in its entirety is CASSSTVNQAPLF. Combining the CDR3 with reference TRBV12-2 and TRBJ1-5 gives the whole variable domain NSGVVQSPRYIIKGKGERSILKCIPISGHLSVAWYQQTQGQELKFFIQHYDKMERDKGNLPSRFSVQQFDDYHSEMNMSALELEDSAVYFCASSSTVNQAPLFGEGTRLSVL.

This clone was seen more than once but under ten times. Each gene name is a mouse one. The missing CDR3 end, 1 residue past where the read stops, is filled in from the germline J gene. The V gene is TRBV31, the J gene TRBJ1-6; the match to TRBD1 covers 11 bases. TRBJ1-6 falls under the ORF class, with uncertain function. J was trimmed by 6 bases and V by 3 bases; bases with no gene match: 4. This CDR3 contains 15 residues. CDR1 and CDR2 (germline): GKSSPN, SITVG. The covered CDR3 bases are TGTGCCTGGAGCCAAGGGACAGGGGGTAATTCGCCCCTCTAC. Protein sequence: CAWSQGTGGNSPLY. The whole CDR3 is CAWSQGTGGNSPLYF.

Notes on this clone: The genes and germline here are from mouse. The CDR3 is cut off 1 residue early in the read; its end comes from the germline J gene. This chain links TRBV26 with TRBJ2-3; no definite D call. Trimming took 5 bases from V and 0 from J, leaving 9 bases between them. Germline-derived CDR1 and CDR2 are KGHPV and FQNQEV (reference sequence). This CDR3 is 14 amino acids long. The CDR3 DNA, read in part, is TGTGCCAGCAGTGCCGACGGTAGTGCAGAAACGCTGTAT. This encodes CASSADGSAETLY. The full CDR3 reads CASSADGSAETLYF. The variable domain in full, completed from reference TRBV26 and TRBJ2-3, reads NSKVIQTPRYLVKGQGQKAKMRCIPEKGHPVVFWYQQNKNNEFKFLINFQNQEVLQQIDMTEKRFSAECPSNSPCSLEIQSSEAGDSALYLCASSADGSAETLYFGSGTRLTVL.

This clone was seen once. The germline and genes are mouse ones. The sequenced CDR3 bases are TGTGCCAGCAGTTCTCCGGGACAGAACACAGAAGTCTTC. Amino acid sequence: CASSSPGQNTEVF. The CDR3 reads in full as CASSSPGQNTEVFF. The chain combines TRBV26 with TRBJ1-1, with D perhaps TRBD1 (5 bases). The sequence runs out 1 residue before the end of the CDR3; the remainder is reconstructed from the germline J gene. Germline V lookup: CDR1 KGHPV, CDR2 FQNQEV (reference sequence). CDR3 size: 14 residues. V was cut by 5 bases and J by 0 bases, with 10 bases left in between.

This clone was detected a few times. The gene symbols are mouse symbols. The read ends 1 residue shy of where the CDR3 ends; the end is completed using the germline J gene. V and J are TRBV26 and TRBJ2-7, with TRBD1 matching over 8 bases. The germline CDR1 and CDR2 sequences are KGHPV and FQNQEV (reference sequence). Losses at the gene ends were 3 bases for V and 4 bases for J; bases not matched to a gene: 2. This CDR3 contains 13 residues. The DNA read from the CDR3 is TGTGCCAGCAGTCTCCAGGGGGCTTATGAACAGTAC. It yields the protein CASSLQGAYEQY. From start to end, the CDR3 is CASSLQGAYEQYF.